The clone carrying this T cell receptor beta chain has only a few counts. What it binds is not known. These data are taken from a study of T cells in Graves' hyperthyroidism and ophthalmopathy. Study-wide points: Most clonotypes expanded in thyroid above 0.001 were likewise present in blood. Separation of ophthalmopathy from stable hyperthyroidism was achieved by a 13 V-J model.

The germline gives CDR1 MGHRA, CDR2 YSYEKL. V was cut by 0 bases and J by 4 bases, with 15 bases left in between. The CDR3 extends over 16 amino acids. The source of the PBMCs was over 8.5 ml of fresh peripheral blood. RNA transcripts served as the template for amplifying TCR beta CDR3 regions. TCR CDR3 underwent first-round RT-PCR with the HTBI primer set. One entry per CDR3 protein results from TCRdb running MiXCR on the multiplex PCR reads. The sample lists about 740,000 distinct CDR3 sequences, approximately 15% seen once, with roughly a tenth in the top ten. The chain recombines TRBV4-1 with TRBJ1-2; D remains ambiguous. The TCR comes from a woman younger than 30 with Graves' hyperthyroidism. The specimen was blood. DNA for the CDR3: TGCGCCAGCAGCCAAGATAGAACAAATGCTGGCTATGGCTACACCTTC. Protein: CASSQDRTNAGYGYTF.